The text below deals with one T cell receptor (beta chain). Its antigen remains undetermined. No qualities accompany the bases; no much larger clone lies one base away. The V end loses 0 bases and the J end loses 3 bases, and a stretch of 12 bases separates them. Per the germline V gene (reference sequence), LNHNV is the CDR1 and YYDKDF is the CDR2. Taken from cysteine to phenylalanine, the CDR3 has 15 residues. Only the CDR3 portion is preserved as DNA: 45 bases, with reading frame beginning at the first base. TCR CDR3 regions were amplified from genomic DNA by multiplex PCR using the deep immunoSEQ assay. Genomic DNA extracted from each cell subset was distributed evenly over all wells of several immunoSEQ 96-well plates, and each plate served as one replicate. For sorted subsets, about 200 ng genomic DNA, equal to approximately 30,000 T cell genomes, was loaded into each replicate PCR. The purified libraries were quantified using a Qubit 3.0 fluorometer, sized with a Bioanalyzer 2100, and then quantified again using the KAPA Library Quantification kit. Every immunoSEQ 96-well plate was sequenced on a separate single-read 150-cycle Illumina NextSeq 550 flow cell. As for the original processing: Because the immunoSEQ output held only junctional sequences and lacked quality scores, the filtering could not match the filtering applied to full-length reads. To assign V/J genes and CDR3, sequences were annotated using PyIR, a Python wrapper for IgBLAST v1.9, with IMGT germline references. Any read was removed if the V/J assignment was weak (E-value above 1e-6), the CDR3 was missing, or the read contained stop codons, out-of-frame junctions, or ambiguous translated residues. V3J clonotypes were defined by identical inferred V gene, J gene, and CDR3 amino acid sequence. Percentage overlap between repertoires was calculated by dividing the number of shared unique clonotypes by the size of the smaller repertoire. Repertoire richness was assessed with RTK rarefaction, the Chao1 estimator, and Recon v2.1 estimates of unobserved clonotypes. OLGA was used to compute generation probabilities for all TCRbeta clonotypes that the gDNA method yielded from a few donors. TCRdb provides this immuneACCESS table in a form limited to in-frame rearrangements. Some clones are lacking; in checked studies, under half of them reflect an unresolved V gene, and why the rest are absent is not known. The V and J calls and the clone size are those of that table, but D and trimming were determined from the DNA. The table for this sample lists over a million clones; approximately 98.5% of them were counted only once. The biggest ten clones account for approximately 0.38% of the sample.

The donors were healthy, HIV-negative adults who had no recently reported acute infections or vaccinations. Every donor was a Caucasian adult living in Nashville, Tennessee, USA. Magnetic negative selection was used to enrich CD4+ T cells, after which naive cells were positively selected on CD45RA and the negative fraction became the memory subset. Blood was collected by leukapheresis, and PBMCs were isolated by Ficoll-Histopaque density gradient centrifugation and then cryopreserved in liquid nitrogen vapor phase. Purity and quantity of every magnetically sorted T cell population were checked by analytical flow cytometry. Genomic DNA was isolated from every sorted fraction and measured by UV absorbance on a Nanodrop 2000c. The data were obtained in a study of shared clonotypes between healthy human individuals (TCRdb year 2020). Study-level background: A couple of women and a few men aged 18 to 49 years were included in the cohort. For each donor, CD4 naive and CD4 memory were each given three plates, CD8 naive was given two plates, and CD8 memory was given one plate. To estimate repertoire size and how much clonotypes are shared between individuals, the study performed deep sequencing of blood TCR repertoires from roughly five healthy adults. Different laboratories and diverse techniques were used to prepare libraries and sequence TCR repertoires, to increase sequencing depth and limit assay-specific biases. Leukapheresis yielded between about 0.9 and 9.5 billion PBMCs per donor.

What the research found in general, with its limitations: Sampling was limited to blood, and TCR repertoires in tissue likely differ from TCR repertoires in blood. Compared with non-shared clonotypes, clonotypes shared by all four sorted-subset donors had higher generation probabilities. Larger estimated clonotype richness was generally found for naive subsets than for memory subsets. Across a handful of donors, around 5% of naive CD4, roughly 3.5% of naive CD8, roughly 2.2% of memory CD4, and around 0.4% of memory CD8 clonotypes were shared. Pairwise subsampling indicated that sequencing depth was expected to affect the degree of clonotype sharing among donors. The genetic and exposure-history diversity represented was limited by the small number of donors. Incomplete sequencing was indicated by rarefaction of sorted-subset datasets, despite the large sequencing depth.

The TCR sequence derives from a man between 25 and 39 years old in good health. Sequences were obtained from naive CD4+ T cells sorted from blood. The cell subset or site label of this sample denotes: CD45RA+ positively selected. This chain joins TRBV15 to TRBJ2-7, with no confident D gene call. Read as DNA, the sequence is TGTGCCACCAGCAGAGATTGGCAGATTAACTACGAGCAGTACTTC. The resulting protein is CATSRDWQINYEQYF. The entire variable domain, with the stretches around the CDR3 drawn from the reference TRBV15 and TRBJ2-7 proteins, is DAMVIQNPRYQVTQFGKPVTLSCSQTLNHNVMYWYQQKSSQAPKLLFHYYDKDFNNEADTPDNFQSRRPNTSFCFLDIRSPGLGDTAMYLCATSRDWQINYEQYFGPGTRLTVT.